The present entry profiles one T cell receptor (beta chain) with its context. The data are from a study of blood T cell repertoires in COVID-19. Study-wide background: Whether acute or convalescent, the COVID-19 samples came from the United States, Italy and Spain. In each case, the material was cDNA or gDNA derived from T cells, B-cell-depleted T cells, or PBMCs.

The V and J ends lost 9 bases and 2 bases respectively, with 14 bases between them. This CDR3 spans 14 amino acids. Germline V gene data show CDR1 as SNHLY and CDR2 as FYNNEI. Original analysis: Quantification of nucleated cells was approximated via reference gene primer amplification. Here immunoSEQ multiplex PCR was the method, and the copy in TCRdb shows in-frame clones only, minus some. The V and J calls and the clone size are those of that table, but D and trimming were determined from the DNA. The table shows some 50,000 clones, with less than 90% occurring only once. This sequence was found in a man aged 50 to 60 with acute or convalescent COVID-19. The chain is built from TRBV2 and TRBJ1-3; the D gene is possibly TRBD1 (6 bases). Source material: peripheral blood. The CDR3 protein is CASQVTGTGNTIYF. CDR3 coding DNA: TGTGCCAGTCAGGTGACAGGAACTGGAAACACCATATATTTT.